The 7 T cell receptor beta chains below were found in one sample sequenced in a study of T cell changes during pregnancy in multiple sclerosis. The data were produced by immunoSEQ multiplex PCR, yet TCRdb's version contains in-frame clones alone and is incomplete. Of about 59,000 clones in the sample, roughly 94% were seen once. Sample: CD8+ T cells from peripheral blood mononuclear cells, taken after pregnancy. These receptors all stem from a female donor with multiple sclerosis, enrolled in a pregnancy study.

This sequence joins TRBV10-1 and TRBJ2-3, with a weak D call TRBD2 (7 bases). Germline-derived CDR1 and CDR2 are WNHNN and SYGVQD (reference sequence). With 0 bases removed from V and 4 bases from J, the gap between germline ends came to 20 bases. The CDR3 has 18 amino acids. Written as DNA, the CDR3 is TGCGCCAGCAGTGAGTCGGCCCTGGGGGCGGGAGAACCAGATACGCAGTATTTT. It specifies CASSESALGAGEPDTQYF.

The chain links TRBV7-2 to TRBJ2-7, with TRBD2 identical over 7 bases. The J segment lost 3 bases and the V segment lost 5 bases, leaving 4 bases of the junction unmatched. The CDR3 totals 13 residues. Germline CDR1 is SGHTA and CDR2 is FQGNSA. CDR3 residues: CASSEAGIYEQYF. The CDR3 nucleotides are TGTGCCAGCAGCGAAGCGGGAATCTACGAGCAGTACTTC.

The genes are TRBV27 and TRBJ2-3; 9 nucleotides match TRBD1. The CDR3 covers 15 residues. Germline trimming cut 6 bases from V and 5 bases from J; bases unmatched to any gene: 9. The germline V gene has CDR1 MNHEY and CDR2 SMNVEV (reference sequence). The CDR3 protein is CASRPEQGAIDTQYF. The CDR3 DNA reads as TGTGCCAGCAGACCCGAACAGGGGGCTATAGATACGCAGTATTTT.

The chain is built from TRBV7-2 and TRBJ2-1, with 8 nucleotides matching TRBD2. The CDR3 is made up of 16 amino acids. Per germline, CDR1 SGHTA and CDR2 FQGNSA. Trimming removed 0 bases from V and 2 bases from J; junction bases left unmatched: 3. CDR3 loop: CASSLAFSGTYNEQFF. The CDR3 DNA reads TGTGCCAGCAGCTTAGCCTTTAGCGGGACCTACAATGAGCAGTTCTTC.

This clone appeared once. The genes are TRBV19 and TRBJ2-7; D remains unclear. This CDR3 region has 14 residues. Germline-derived CDR1 and CDR2 are LNHDA and SQIVND (reference sequence). V was clipped by 6 bases and J by 1 base, with 13 bases between them. CDR3 sequence reads: CASSPWADSYEQYF. CDR3 nucleotides: TGTGCCAGTAGCCCTTGGGCTGATTCCTACGAGCAGTACTTC.

The chain has TRBV5-6 and TRBJ2-1; perhaps TRBD2 as D (5 bases). With 2 bases removed from V and 3 bases from J, the gap between germline ends came to 9 bases. This CDR3 has 14 amino acids. The germline gives CDR1 SGHDT, CDR2 YYEEEE. The CDR3 here is CASSFTGFYNEQFF. In nucleotides, the CDR3 is TGTGCCAGCAGCTTTACGGGGTTCTACAATGAGCAGTTCTTC. The entire variable domain, with the rest obtained from reference TRBV5-6 and TRBJ2-1, is as follows: DAGVTQSPTHLIKTRGQQVTLRCSPKSGHDTVSWYQQALGQGPQFIFQYYEEEERQRGNFPDRFSGHQFPNYSSELNVNALLLGDSALYLCASSFTGFYNEQFFGPGTRLTVL.

The chain links TRBV28 to TRBJ1-4; 8 bases are shared with TRBD1. The CDR3 spans 17 residues. The germline gives CDR1 MDHEN, CDR2 SYDVKM. Germline trimming cut 7 bases from V and 7 bases from J; bases unmatched to any gene: 17. This CDR3 is CASIPDGRGLVVEKLFF. CDR3 bases: TGTGCCAGCATCCCCGACGGCAGGGGGCTGGTTGTTGAAAAACTGTTTTTT.